These T cell receptor beta chains were read from a single sample in a study of T cell responses to AZD1222 COVID-19 vaccine. The data were produced by immunoSEQ multiplex PCR, yet TCRdb's version contains in-frame clones alone and is incomplete. The data show about 120,000 clones, with approximately 94% seen just once and less than 6% held by the top ten. The sequencing used peripheral blood, collected 28 days after the second AZD1222 dose. The receptors derive from an adult who received the AZD1222 COVID-19 vaccine. The CDR3 runs from the conserved cysteine through the conserved F or W. D genes are given only for firm matches. Clone size is not always given. Where it is, it says once, few, many or a class for expanded clones.

J gene | V gene | clone size | D gene | CDR3 DNA | CDR3 protein
TRBJ2-7 | TRBV5-6 | - | TRBD1 | TGTGCCAGCAGCTTGGGGACAGGGGGCTCCTACGAGCAGTACTTC | CASSLGTGGSYEQYF
TRBJ2-5 | TRBV4-3 | - | TRBD2 | TGCGCCAGCAGCCAACTTCTCGCGGGGGAAGAGACCCAGTACTTC | CASSQLLAGEETQYF
TRBJ2-5 | TRBV15 | - | - | TGTGCCACGGGACAAGCCCAAGAGACCCAGTACTTC | CATGQAQETQYF
TRBJ2-3 | TRBV6-2/TRBV6-3 | - | - | TGTGCCAGCAGCCAGACAGTACAGCAGTATTTT | CASSQTVQQYF
TRBJ2-3 | TRBV11-2 | - | - | TGTGCCAGCAGCTTACGTCCCGATAGCACAGATACGCAGTATTTT | CASSLRPDSTDTQYF
TRBJ2-1 | TRBV4-3 | - | TRBD2 | TGCGCCAGCAGCCCCTTCCTAGCGGGAGGGGATAATGAGCAGTTCTTC | CASSPFLAGGDNEQFF
TRBJ1-3 | TRBV18 | - | TRBD1 | TGTGCCAGCTCACCAAATCAGGGGGACTCTGGAAACACCATATATTTT | CASSPNQGDSGNTIYF
TRBJ1-1 | TRBV11-2 | - | TRBD1 | TGTGCCAGCAGCCCGGGACAGGGAGCGGTTACTGAAGCTTTCTTT | CASSPGQGAVTEAFF
TRBJ2-1 | TRBV19 | - | - | TGTGCCAGTAGTATAAGCGCACCGAATGGCGGAGATGAGCAGTTCTTC | CASSISAPNGGDEQFF
TRBJ1-1 | TRBV9 | - | - | TGTGCCAGCAGCCCCAAGTTGTGGGGAAGCACTGAAGCTTTCTTT | CASSPKLWGSTEAFF
TRBJ2-7 | TRBV7-9 | - | - | TGTGCCAGCAGCTCCCCTGGCTACGAGCAGTACTTC | CASSSPGYEQYF
TRBJ1-2 | TRBV7-2 | - | - | TGTGCCAGTAGCTTATCAGGGTATGGCTACACCTTC | CASSLSGYGYTF
TRBJ2-3 | TRBV5-6 | - | TRBD1 | TGTGCCAGCCACGACAGGGAACAGGCGGATACGCAGTATTTT | CASHDREQADTQYF
TRBJ1-1 | TRBV5-1 | - | TRBD1 | TGCGCCAGCAGGGGAGGGACAGCGAACACTGAAGCTTTCTTT | CASRGGTANTEAFF
TRBJ2-1 | TRBV30 | - | - | TGTGCCTGGAGATCAGGCAGTGAGCAGTTCTTC | CAWRSGSEQFF
TRBJ2-1 | TRBV10-1 | - | TRBD2 | TGCGCCTTCCGACTAGCCTCTGACGATGAGCAGTTCTTC | CAFRLASDDEQFF
TRBJ1-6 | TRBV15 | - | TRBD1 | TGTGCCACCAGCAGAGAATCCCCGGCAGGGGGCGATCATTCACCCCTCCACTTT | CATSRESPAGGDHSPLHF
TRBJ1-5 | TRBV2 | once | - | TGTGCCAGCAGCGAGGACACAATCGCCCATCAGCCCCAGCATTTT | CASSEDTIAHQPQHF
TRBJ2-2 | TRBV6-6 | - | - | TGTGCCAGCAGTCCAGGTGGGCTAGCTGTCGACACCGGGGAGCTGTTTTTT | CASSPGGLAVDTGELFF
TRBJ1-3 | TRBV7-9 | - | TRBD1 | TGTGCCAGCAGCTACTCAGGGGGTGGAAACACCATATATTTT | CASSYSGGGNTIYF
TRBJ1-1 | TRBV4-3 | - | - | TGCGCCAGCAGCCATGGGGCCCATGAAGCTTTCTTT | CASSHGAHEAFF
TRBJ2-7 | TRBV7-8 | - | TRBD1 | TGTGCCAGCAGCTACCGGACAGGGGGCGTATACGAGCAGTACTTC | CASSYRTGGVYEQYF
TRBJ2-7 | TRBV7-2 | once | TRBD2 | TGTGCCAGCAGCTTCGCAGCCGGGACTAGCGGGGGCGAGCAGTACTTC | CASSFAAGTSGGEQYF
TRBJ2-2 | TRBV19 | - | - | TGTGCCAGTAGTATCTCAGGATACACCGGGGAGCTGTTTTTT | CASSISGYTGELFF
TRBJ2-3 | TRBV5-1 | - | TRBD2 | TGCGCCAGCAGCTCCTCGACTAGCGGGAGTAGCACAGATACGCAGTATTTT | CASSSSTSGSSTDTQYF
TRBJ2-2 | TRBV6-5 | - | - | TGTGCCAGCAGTTACTTCCAGGGGGGCACCGGGGAGCTGTTTTTT | CASSYFQGGTGELFF
TRBJ1-2 | TRBV4-2 | - | TRBD1 | TGTGCCAGCAGTCCGAGTCCGGGACAGGGCGTAGAAACCTTC | CASSPSPGQGVETF
TRBJ2-7 | TRBV11-1 | - | TRBD2 | TGTGCCAGCAGCTCCCCGGGACTAGCGGACTCCTACGAGCAGTACTTC | CASSSPGLADSYEQYF
TRBJ1-1 | TRBV4-2 | - | - | TGTGCCAGCAGCCAAGTTCGGATGCGGGACGTGGATAACACTGAAGCTTTCTTT | CASSQVRMRDVDNTEAFF
TRBJ2-2 | TRBV6-5 | - | TRBD2 | TGTGCCAGCAGTTACTCGACTAGCGGGAGGCCCGGGGAGCTGTTTTTT | CASSYSTSGRPGELFF
TRBJ2-7 | TRBV9 | - | - | TGTGCCAGCAGCGTGGGGTTCGACGAGCAGTACTTC | CASSVGFDEQYF
TRBJ1-4 | TRBV10-3 | - | TRBD1 | TGTGCCATCAGTGCGCTGGGACAGGGGCCTAATGAAAAACTGTTTTTT | CAISALGQGPNEKLFF
TRBJ1-1 | TRBV6-2/TRBV6-3 | - | - | TGTGCCAGCAGTTACTCTGGGCGGACTGAAGCTTTCTTT | CASSYSGRTEAFF
TRBJ1-5 | TRBV27 | - | - | TGTGCCAGCAGTCTCCGACGGGCAGTAAATCAGCCCCAGCATTTT | CASSLRRAVNQPQHF
TRBJ2-7 | TRBV15 | - | - | TGTGCCACCAGCAGAGTCCAGACCTACGAGCAGTACTTC | CATSRVQTYEQYF
TRBJ1-2 | TRBV4-3 | - | TRBD1 | TGCGCCAGCAGCCAAGAACTGACAGGGAAAAAGGTCCTGTATGGCTACACCTTC | CASSQELTGKKVLYGYTF
TRBJ1-1 | TRBV12-3/TRBV12-4 | - | - | TGTGCCAGCAGTTTAGGGGGGGCCACTGAAGCTTTCTTT | CASSLGGATEAFF
TRBJ2-1 | TRBV4-1 | once | - | TGCGCCAGCAGCCCCAAGAGCAGCCAGAACTCCTACAATGAGCAGTTCTTC | CASSPKSSQNSYNEQFF
TRBJ1-1 | TRBV13 | - | - | TGTGCCAGCAGCTCCGACACTAGGCCTGAAGCTTTCTTT | CASSSDTRPEAFF
TRBJ1-2 | TRBV5-6 | - | - | TGTGCCAGCAGCTTGTCCAGGGACGATGGCTACACCTTC | CASSLSRDDGYTF
TRBJ1-4 | TRBV5-6 | few | - | TGTGCCAGCAGGACAGTGGGAACTAATGAAAAACTGTTTTTT | CASRTVGTNEKLFF
TRBJ2-5 | TRBV6-5 | - | TRBD2 | TGTGCCAGCAGTTACCTAGGGGCGGGGGGTCAAGAGACCCAGTACTTC | CASSYLGAGGQETQYF
TRBJ2-1 | TRBV7-3 | - | - | TGTGCCAGCAGCTTAAGGGCTCATGCAGGCTCCAATGAGCAGTTCTTC | CASSLRAHAGSNEQFF
TRBJ1-1 | TRBV5-1 | - | - | TGCGCCAGCAGAGACCGGGGGGAGAACACTGAAGCTTTCTTT | CASRDRGENTEAFF
TRBJ2-2 | TRBV30 | once | - | TGTGCCTGGATTAAGGAAATCGGTACCGGGGAGCTGTTTTTT | CAWIKEIGTGELFF
TRBJ2-2 | TRBV11-2 | - | - | TGTGCCAGCAGCTCCCGACGGCCGAACACCGGGGAGCTGTTTTTT | CASSSRRPNTGELFF
TRBJ2-2 | TRBV29-1 | - | - | TGCAGCGTTGAATTAGACGATCCGAACACCGGGGAGCTGTTTTTT | CSVELDDPNTGELFF
TRBJ2-3 | TRBV9 | - | - | TGTGCCAGCAGCGTAGCCGGAGCTAGCACAGATACGCAGTATTTT | CASSVAGASTDTQYF
TRBJ1-6 | TRBV2 | - | - | TGTGCCAGCAGGGGCGAGGCTTTCCGACCGAATTCACCCCTCCACTTT | CASRGEAFRPNSPLHF
TRBJ2-5 | TRBV30 | - | - | TGTGCCTGGAGTGTAGGAGGTCGGGAGACCCAGTACTTC | CAWSVGGRETQYF